The T cell receptor beta chain described here comes from a study of blood T cell repertoires in COVID-19 (dated by TCRdb to the early 2020s). Study-wide context: Samples from collaborators originated in the United States, Italy and Spain and spanned both the acute and convalescent phases of COVID-19. The material from the prospective study consisted of cDNA or gDNA derived from T cells, B-cell-depleted T cells, or PBMCs. Subjects who had been exposed to COVID-19, were actively infected with it, or had recovered from it provided the deeply sampled blood TCRbeta repertoires that made up the dataset. A freely available public database, intended as a resource for researchers studying the immune response to SARS-CoV-2, is where the repertoires were released. The samples were drawn from two sources: the first 160 participants of the ongoing ImmuneRACE study, and approximately 1,300 subjects contributed by 6 global collaborators. Sample metadata almost always included a de-identified subject ID, COVID-19 status, age in years and sex. Where available, HLA class I and class II types were obtained from metadata supplied by the sample provider rather than from assay-based typing.

TCRbeta CDR3 regions were amplified from genomic DNA by means of the immunoSEQ Assay, a bias-controlled multiplex PCR. Concerning the study's data processing: The number of nucleated cells in each sample was estimated by amplification of reference gene primers within the assay. To quantify the absolute abundance of each unique TCRbeta CDR3 rearrangement, sequence reads were collapsed and filtered. For each sample, productive Simpson clonality was calculated as the square root of Simpson's diversity index across productive rearrangements. TCRdb took over this immuneACCESS table, retaining in-frame rearrangements with V and J assigned. Such tables are incomplete; in checked studies, under half of the missing clones stem from an unresolved V gene, and the remainder is unexplained. D and trimming come from the DNA, and the V and J calls and clone size come from that table. For this sample there are 190,000 or so clones; around nine tenths appear just once. Of the sample, approximately 4% is held by the ten largest clones.

Participants in the prospective study were aged roughly 18 to 100 years, lived in under 30 United States geographic areas, and enrolled through a virtual design. In the prospective study, cohorts were assigned on the basis of participant-reported clinical history obtained from a screening survey and a study questionnaire. Exposed participants had been in contact with someone with a PCR-confirmed or clinician-diagnosed COVID-19 case within 2 weeks of study entry. Each participant in the prospective study had whole blood, serum and a nasopharyngeal or oropharyngeal swab collected by mobile phlebotomists. Additional blood draws and questionnaires over an approximately 2-month period could optionally be provided by prospective study participants. Blood samples from the prospective study were shipped frozen or at room temperature prior to DNA extraction. With respect to this clone: It has no known antigen specificity. Per-base quality was not reported, and no clone a single base away is much larger than it.

Beyond this particular receptor, the publication reports: Clinical and demographic metadata were provided uncurated, with the amount varying by source and participant.

Based on the germline V gene, the CDR1 and CDR2 sequences are SGDLS and YYNGEE. The CDR3 sequence holds 16 residues, the cysteine and phenylalanine included. The CDR3 DNA has 48 bases and is translated from base 1. Germline trimming: 5 bases from V, 2 bases from J; junction bases outside gene matches: 7. This sequence originates from a woman aged 25 to 39 who had been exposed to COVID-19. The rearranged chain carries TRBV9 and TRBJ2-1, and 10 junctional nucleotides match TRBD2. Material: PBMCs or T cells enriched from blood (not recorded which). CDR3 region: CASSALAGSPYNEQFF. The DNA reads as follows: TGTGCCAGCAGTGCACTAGCGGGGAGTCCCTACAATGAGCAGTTCTTC.